The next 5 T cell receptor beta chains were all read from a single sample in a study of T cells in narcolepsy. The assay was immunoSEQ multiplex PCR, and TCRdb's table has in-frame clones only and misses some. Of 730 or so clones listed, less than 35% are singletons. For these receptors, no antigen is known. Sequencing used cultured CD8+ T cells from cerebrospinal fluid. All receptors come from a human donor with narcolepsy.

This clone was picked up a small number of times. The likely explanation is a read error, given a far larger clone one base away. Other DNA sequences within the sample encode an identical CDR3. This rearrangement joins TRBV4-1 to TRBJ1-3; no reliable D call. V lost 5 bases and J 3 bases, leaving 14 bases between the germline ends. CDR1 and CDR2 from the germline V gene are MGHRA and YSYEKL. The CDR3 totals 15 residues. CDR3 nucleotide sequence: TGCGCCAGCAGCTTAGCCCCCGGGGTTGGAAACACCATATATTTT. Translating it yields CASSLAPGVGNTIYF.

Comments on this clone: This likely reflects a read error, since a far larger clone is one base away. CDR3 protein: CASSYLTGGSGELFF. CDR3 nucleotides: TGTGCCAGCAGTTACCTGACAGGGGGCTCCGGGGAGCTGTTTTTT. J is TRBJ2-2 and V is TRBV6-5, with 10 bases identical to TRBD1. Germline CDR1 MNHEY, CDR2 SVGAGI. The CDR3 has 15 amino acids. V shed 2 bases, J shed 6 bases, and the junction held 3 bases outside the gene matches.

Worth noting for this clone: A far larger clone is only one base removed, so a read error is likely. Additional DNA sequences in this sample encode the identical CDR3. The rearrangement uses TRBV30 and TRBJ1-1, with D uncertain. Trimming took off 5 bases at V and 3 bases at J, with 16 bases between the two ends. The CDR3 is 14 amino acids. Per germline, CDR1 GTSNPN and CDR2 SVGIG (reference sequence). The CDR3 loop reads CAWRAYGPHTEAFF. The CDR3 DNA follows: TGTGCCTGGCGTGCCTATGGGCCCCACACTGAAGCTTTCTTT.

The chain links TRBV19 to TRBJ2-1, with D maybe TRBD1 (5 bases). Trimming left V 0 bases short and J 0 bases short, with 6 bases between. Germline lookup yields CDR1 LNHDA and CDR2 SQIVND (reference sequence). The CDR3 is 15 amino acids. CDR3 residues: CASSIDRVSYNEQFF. CDR3 nucleotide sequence: TGTGCCAGTAGTATAGACAGGGTCTCCTACAATGAGCAGTTCTTC.

This clone has more than one count but fewer than ten. Since a far larger clone is one base different, this is likely a read error. This chain uses TRBV19 with TRBJ2-3; TRBD2 is a possible D gene (5 bases). The CDR3 is 18 residues long. Deletions cut 3 bases from V and 7 bases from J, with 26 bases between. Germline V CDR1 and CDR2: LNHDA, SQIVND (reference sequence). The CDR3: CASSMSPLNGISTYTQYF. In DNA, the CDR3 is TGTGCCAGTAGTATGTCCCCTCTTAACGGGATAAGTACATATACGCAGTATTTT.